This T cell receptor (beta chain) was observed in a study of shared T cell receptors in the human thymus. Trimming left V 4 bases short and J 1 base short, with 10 bases between. The CDR3 loop spans 14 amino acids. Germline CDR1 KGHSH, CDR2 LQKENI. The method was immunoSEQ multiplex PCR; TCRdb's version includes in-frame clones alone and lacks a portion of them. Among approximately 660,000 clones, approximately 87% were seen once, and the ten largest hold approximately 0.01%. This same sample was also taken into another study, of human thymus T cells. Per that study: Having corrective surgery for congenital heart defects, healthy Finnish infants were the ones who donated. The study used thymus tissue resected during corrective heart surgery. In thymic and blood repertoires alike, V and J usage looked biased. Related work found strong thymic repertoire overlap between unrelated individuals.

The chain links TRBV18 to TRBJ1-1; D perhaps matches TRBD1 (5 bases). The source of this sequence is a boy less than two years old with a congenital heart defect. The specimen sequenced was thymocytes. The CDR3 DNA is TGTGCCAGCTCACTTTTTGGGGCGAACACTGAAGCTTTCTTT. This translates into CASSLFGANTEAFF. Using reference TRBV18 and TRBJ1-1 for the parts outside the CDR3, the full variable domain is NAGVMQNPRHLVRRRGQEARLRCSPMKGHSHVYWYRQLPEEGLKFMVYLQKENIIDESGMPKERFSAEFPKEGPSILRIQQVVRGDSAAYFCASSLFGANTEAFFGQGTRLTVV.